This T cell receptor (beta chain) came from a study of blood T cell repertoires in COVID-19. Overall study: Acute and convalescent COVID-19 samples came from the United States, Italy and Spain. PBMCs, B-cell-depleted T cells, or T cells provided the cDNA or gDNA that made up the material.

Data came from immunoSEQ multiplex PCR; TCRdb stores just in-frame clones and leaves some out. The table shows hundreds of thousands of clones, with under 90% occurring only once. The germline V gene encodes CDR1 SGHTA and CDR2 FQGNSA. This CDR3 has 14 amino acids. V was cut by 4 bases and J by 6 bases, with 10 bases left in between. Source material: PBMCs or T cells enriched from blood (not recorded which). The TCR sequence derives from a woman between 25 and 40 years old who had recovered from COVID-19. The chain links TRBV7-2 to TRBJ1-6, with a weak D call TRBD1 (5 bases). CDR3 sequence: CASSYPRVNSPLHF. The CDR3 DNA follows: TGTGCCAGCAGCTACCCCAGGGTTAATTCACCCCTCCACTTT.